These T cell receptor beta chains were read from a single sample in a study of metastatic and nonmetastatic thyroid tumors. TCRdb re-processed the PCR reads through MiXCR. The table records over 40,000 clones, roughly a quarter of them present only once. Sample: blood. The receptors originated from a male donor with papillary thyroid cancer or a benign thyroid nodule (not recorded which). Some clones in this sample may be carry-over from other donors' samples. Both conserved end residues are part of each CDR3.

V gene,J gene,CDR3 protein
TRBV7-3,TRBJ2-1,CASSPGFRGGQFF
TRBV20-1,TRBJ2-1,CSVNPLGDRYEQFF
TRBV18,TRBJ1-2,CASSPVDSLNGYTF
TRBV9,TRBJ2-1,CASSVNYNEQFF
TRBV6-1,TRBJ2-3,CATGDRGLTDTQYF
TRBV18,TRBJ1-5,CASSPPSGKGQPQHF
TRBV5-5,TRBJ1-3,CASSLGTGEPGNTIYF
TRBV6-4,TRBJ2-5,CASSGGETQYF
TRBV5-1,TRBJ2-2,CASSSSADGTGELFF
TRBV6-1,TRBJ1-2,CASSGWGTGNYGYTF
TRBV29-1,TRBJ1-2,CSAGANYGYTF
TRBV11-3,TRBJ1-4,CASRWRGSEKLFF
TRBV28,TRBJ1-5,CASRKTGPNQPQHF
TRBV12-3/TRBV12-4,TRBJ2-7,CASSYRGTPVVHF
TRBV20-1,TRBJ2-7,CSAIDPGGRAGDEQYF
TRBV30,TRBJ1-4,CATKGDEKLFF